These T cell receptor beta chains were read from a single sample in a study of response to subunit inactivated influenza vaccine. TCRdb itself ran the RT-PCR reads through MiXCR, one entry per CDR3 protein. The sample has 600,000 to 700,000 distinct CDR3 sequences, 11% to 15% seen once. The sequences come from PBMCs from blood, collected approximately 15 days before vaccination. The source of these receptors is a man over 45 who received an inactivated influenza vaccine. CDR3s include the opening cysteine and the closing phenylalanine or tryptophan. Only part of the rows carry a size: once, few, many, or a class if the clone is expanded.

clone_size v_call cdr3_aa
- TRBV10-3 CAISGTSGGYNEQFF
many TRBV5-4 CASSSGQTNTEAFF
- TRBV7-9 CASSWGGQATYEQYF
few TRBV18 CASSPPAAGSRNEQFF
many TRBV15 CATSRDTRSPLHF
few TRBV3-1 CASSQVSGESGELFF
few TRBV12-3/TRBV12-4 CASSLVTGRGEQYF
- TRBV7-9 CASSLVGETAQETQYF
- TRBV28 CASSPPGLGHNEQFF
- TRBV5-1 CASSFTPHQETQYF
- TRBV18 CASSPRPGQPSYEQYF
few TRBV27 CASSIAGGSHEQYF
few TRBV30 CAWRTDAYEQYF
few TRBV20-1 CSARLAGETQYF
few TRBV15 CATSRVYAEQFF
- TRBV12-3/TRBV12-4 CASSSGLAGAYEQYF
many TRBV20-1 CSVRRGGSEETQYF
- TRBV10-3 CAISEGTIFQYF
- TRBV28 CASSPAGAPNQPQHF
- TRBV5-5 CASSFDGDSTDTQYF
- TRBV12-3/TRBV12-4 CASSLVGGGANTGELFF
few TRBV3-1 CASTRTSGELFF
- TRBV6-2/TRBV6-3 CASRSLGGLEETQYF
few TRBV20-1 CSATGRSNQPQHF
many TRBV7-2 CASSYTGGAGSEAFF
- TRBV12-3/TRBV12-4 CASRPAGTTNEKLFF
- TRBV28 CASSLSFSIQETQYF
few TRBV9 CASSPSGGLADTQYF
- TRBV7-9 CASSLGLAGAKDTQYF
few TRBV7-9 CASILPWSGTGLDTQYF
- TRBV12-3/TRBV12-4 CASSLRRGLPYNEQFF
- TRBV29-1 CSVQLAGGANEQFF
few TRBV5-5 CASSKQGSNQPQHF
few TRBV4-2 CASSQDAYNSPLHF
- TRBV4-3 CASSQDRDRPYEQYF
many TRBV3-1 CASSQPISSYNEQFF
- TRBV4-2 CASSQVSEADAFF
few TRBV12-3/TRBV12-4 CASSWEGLYNEQFF
- TRBV20-1 CSAYTGGPGNTIYF
many TRBV3-1 CASSQGLAVYNEQFF
- TRBV29-1 CSVVFREKNTEAFF
few TRBV2 CASSEGSRAPLHF
- TRBV30 CAWSRQGPSGYTF
few TRBV14 CASSQVEGGKTQYF
once TRBV6-5 CASSYEDRGPHEQYF
few TRBV28 CASSLAPGRRDNEQFF
few TRBV10-3 CAISNSGASTDTQYF
- TRBV29-1 CSVEPGTLLRETQYF
- TRBV7-7 CASSLHLGNEETQYF
- TRBV20-1 CSVPPSTDTQYF
many TRBV4-2 CASSQDRTLYEQYF
- TRBV2 CASSEWSRDTQYF
- TRBV10-3 CAILASGEQYF